This paragraph covers one T cell receptor (beta chain) sequence. Its specificity is not known. These data are taken from a study of cytomegalovirus exposure and HLA in healthy donors. Findings of the study overall: Association of under 20,000 TCR beta sequences with HLA alleles was found at 0.05 false discovery rate in a later analysis. Most TCR sequences showed up rarely, but some public TCRs showed up in many donors.

With 60 Vbeta and 13 Jbeta primers, the PCR was carried out. As processed by the authors: About 10 million shared chains were among approximately 80 million unique TCR beta chains counted in a later analysis. The table came from immunoSEQ multiplex PCR; TCRdb's copy has only in-frame clones and leaves some out. The D gene and trimming were derived from the DNA, and the V and J assignments and clone size from that table. Here the sample spans approximately 100,000 clones, approximately 81% being singletons. From germline, CDR1 is MNHNY and CDR2 SVGAGI (reference sequence). CDR3 size: 13 residues. V dropped 7 bases and J dropped 5 bases, with 11 bases sitting between them.

This receptor was taken from a female donor in good health and CMV-seropositive. V gene TRBV6-6 combines with J gene TRBJ1-4; no clear D gene. Sequencing used PBMCs. Here the CDR3 reads CASTHGVNEKLFF. The CDR3 region has the DNA TGTGCCAGCACTCACGGGGTAAATGAAAAACTGTTTTTT.